Below, one T cell receptor (beta chain) is given with its context. Other DNA sequences within the sample encode an identical CDR3. Produced via immunoSEQ multiplex PCR; TCRdb's table is partial and in-frame only. Of 2.5 million or so clones detected, around nine tenths appear once; the ten largest clones hold about 0.13%. CDR3 size: 14 residues. With 1 base removed from V and 4 bases from J, the gap between germline ends came to 12 bases. CDR1 and CDR2 from the germline V gene are SGDLS and YYNGEE. This sample is part of a study of shared clonotypes between healthy human individuals. The sequenced material came from naive CD4+ T cells sorted from blood. Described subset: CD45RA+ positively selected. The TCR originated in a man younger than 35 in good health. This rearrangement joins TRBV9 to TRBJ2-7, with TRBD1 as a possible D gene (6 bases). The CDR3 region has the DNA TGTGCCAGCAGCGTATCCGGGACATCGTACGAGCAGTACTTC. It translates to CASSVSGTSYEQYF.